A single sample gave rise to the 6 T cell receptor beta chains below, sequenced in a study of radiotherapy plus CTLA-4 blockade in lung cancer. The protocol was immunoSEQ multiplex PCR, while the TCRdb copy is restricted to in-frame clones and leaves out a portion. The sample includes 85,000 to 90,000 clones, more than 70% of them seen just once. This material consisted of peripheral blood, taken from a patient treated with radiotherapy plus ipilimumab. The origin of the receptors is a human donor with non-small cell lung cancer that progressed on radiotherapy plus ipilimumab.

The gene calls are TRBV4-1 and TRBJ1-1; D is unclear. The CDR3 loop spans 15 amino acids. V was pared by 0 bases and J by 6 bases, with 14 bases between. From germline, CDR1 is MGHRA and CDR2 YSYEKL. The CDR3: CASSQDLSDRAEAFF. The CDR3 nucleotides read TGCGCCAGCAGCCAAGATCTCTCGGACCGGGCTGAAGCTTTCTTT.

As DNA, the CDR3 is TGTGCCAGCAGCGTAGACGGTATCAGCTCCTACGAGCAGTACTTC. Translating it yields CASSVDGISSYEQYF. The chain recombines TRBV9 with TRBJ2-7; no reliable D call. Germline CDR1 SGDLS, CDR2 YYNGEE. There are 15 residues in the CDR3. The V end lost 0 bases, the J end lost 0 bases, and 10 bases lay between the germline ends. Variable domain in full (rest from reference TRBV9 and TRBJ2-7): DSGVTQTPKHLITATGQRVTLRCSPRSGDLSVYWYQQSLDQGLQFLIQYYNGEERAKGNILERFSAQQFPDLHSELNLSSLELGDSALYFCASSVDGISSYEQYFGPGTRLTVT.

This clone occurred a few times. The gene calls are TRBV4-1 and TRBJ2-3, with D unresolved. Per the germline V gene, CDR1 is MGHRA and CDR2 is YSYEKL. CDR3 length: 16 residues. The V end was cut by 0 bases, the J end by 6 bases, with 16 bases between. CDR3 sequence reads: CASSQEVGSGFDTQYF. The DNA of the CDR3 is TGCGCCAGCAGCCAAGAGGTTGGCAGTGGTTTTGATACGCAGTATTTT.

The chain couples TRBV7-3 to TRBJ2-2; 7 bases align to TRBD2. Germline CDR1 and CDR2: SGHTA and FQGTGA. Losses at the gene ends were 2 bases for V and 6 bases for J; bases not matched to a gene: 6. CDR3 length: 15 residues. CDR3 nucleotides: TGTGCCAGCAGCTTACTCGCGGGAGAGGCCGGGGAGCTGTTTTTT. Translation gives CASSLLAGEAGELFF.

The chain has TRBV5-6 and TRBJ1-1; possibly TRBD1 for D (6 bases). V was clipped by 4 bases and J by 0 bases, with 22 bases between them. Germline assignment: CDR1 SGHDT and CDR2 YYEEEE. CDR3 length: 18 residues. CDR3 residues: CASSPVSGVGSMNTEAFF. The DNA for the CDR3 is TGTGCCAGCAGCCCGGTATCAGGGGTAGGCTCCATGAACACTGAAGCTTTCTTT. The full variable domain, its missing parts supplied by reference TRBV5-6 and TRBJ1-1, is DAGVTQSPTHLIKTRGQQVTLRCSPKSGHDTVSWYQQALGQGPQFIFQYYEEEERQRGNFPDRFSGHQFPNYSSELNVNALLLGDSALYLCASSPVSGVGSMNTEAFFGQGTRLTVV.

This chain connects TRBV7-6 to TRBJ1-1; D is perhaps TRBD1 (6 bases). Trimming removed 4 bases from V and 8 bases from J, with 14 bases in between. CDR3 length: 13 residues. Germline-derived CDR1 and CDR2 are SGHVS and FNYEAQ. CDR3 sequence reads: CASSSPDRIEAFF. In DNA, the CDR3 is TGTGCCAGCAGCTCCCCAGACAGGATCGAAGCTTTCTTT.